Described below is a single T cell receptor (beta chain) sequence and its context. Antigen: not known. Read data end 3 residues before the CDR3 end; the end is taken from the germline J gene. This record belongs to a study of T cell clonality in common variable immunodeficiency. Findings and limits, study-wide: In common variable immunodeficiency, TCR beta chains reportedly carried fewer deletions and N-nucleotide insertions. Compared with healthy controls, CVID subjects showed increased TCRbeta clonality, mostly in about a third.

Method: immunoSEQ multiplex PCR; TCRdb's copy keeps in-frame clones and lacks some. The sample holds 55,000 or so clones, and no clone turns up only once. This CDR3 spans 14 amino acids. Germline assignment: CDR1 DFQATT and CDR2 SNEGSKA (reference sequence). Trimming left V 3 bases short and J 1 base short, with 10 bases between. Caucasian heritage predominated among both patients and controls. Donors gave roughly 5 to 8 ml heparinized peripheral whole blood. V usage is TRBV20-1 and J usage is TRBJ1-3; D not certain. The origin of this receptor is a person aged 18-70 years in good health. Input material: peripheral blood mononuclear cells. CDR3 sequence reads: CSASGGASGNTIYF. The covered CDR3 bases are TGCAGTGCTAGTGGCGGTGCATCTGGAAACACC.